This paragraph covers one TCR beta chain sequence. These data come from a study of blood T cell repertoires in COVID-19. Here immunoSEQ multiplex PCR was the method, and the copy in TCRdb shows in-frame clones only, minus some. The repertoire holds 120,000 or so clones, with 82% as singletons. This CDR3 comprises 14 residues. Material for sequencing was peripheral blood. This TCR derives from a woman in her seventies with acute or convalescent COVID-19. The chain has TRBV21-1 and TRBJ1-1; TRBD1 is the table's D call, not checked against the DNA. TRBV21-1 constitutes a pseudogene. The CDR3 sequence: CASSKAGGFAEAFF. The CDR3 DNA is TGTGCCAGCAGCAAAGCAGGGGGTTTCGCTGAAGCTTTCTTT.